The clone carrying this T cell receptor (beta chain) was found a few times. Its matching antigen is unknown. No fewer than 7 million PBMCs went into each sample. This specimen comes from a study of blood T cells in healthy people across ages. PCR was performed a second time for about 6 to 12 cycles using a sample-barcoded 5' primer and a J-beta primer mix. Each cDNA molecule carried a tag from a template-switch adaptor that contained 12 random nucleotides. MiXCR, applied by TCRdb to the 5' RACE reads, yields one record per CDR3 protein. The data hold some 900,000 distinct CDR3 sequences, with 48% observed a single time. Study-level points and caveats: The long-lived group displayed more naive CD4+ cells, plus higher diversity, than the aged donors did. Per million T cells, TCR beta diversity dropped about linearly as age rose.

The CDR3 runs to 15 residues. Germline trimming cut 0 bases from V and 8 bases from J; bases unmatched to any gene: 6. Germline assignment: CDR1 MNHEY and CDR2 SVGAGI. This receptor was obtained from a young man in good health. The rearrangement uses TRBV6-5 and TRBJ2-1, with 8 bases identical to TRBD1. The sample consisted of blood. CDR3 in DNA: TGTGCCAGCAGTTACTCGACGCCAGGGGGCTATGAGCAGTTCTTC. Its translation is CASSYSTPGGYEQFF.